This T cell receptor beta chain was sequenced for a study of T cells in Graves' hyperthyroidism and ophthalmopathy. This clonotype showed up many times. Its antigen is still unknown. Regarding the study as a whole: A model of 13 V-J pairs discriminated ophthalmopathy from stable hyperthyroidism.

RNA transcripts served as the template for amplifying TCR beta CDR3 regions. The study used the HTBI primer set for a first-round RT-PCR of the TCR CDR3. TCRdb recomputed calls from the multiplex PCR reads with MiXCR, one row per CDR3 protein. The sample shows some 250,000 distinct CDR3 sequences, more than 12% of them seen only once. Germline V lookup: CDR1 SGDLS, CDR2 YYNGEE. The trim removed 3 bases at V and 3 bases at J, leaving 19 bases unmatched. The CDR3 is 20 residues long. This receptor was identified in a woman in her forties with Graves' hyperthyroidism that later progressed to Graves' ophthalmopathy. The V call is TRBV9, the J call TRBJ1-5; 9 nucleotides agree with TRBD1. The sequenced sample consisted of blood. This CDR3 reads CASSAVGSAGTGYVNQPQHF. As DNA, the CDR3 is TGTGCCAGCAGCGCGGTGGGCTCCGCCGGGACAGGGTATGTCAATCAGCCCCAGCATTTT.